This record concerns one TCR beta chain sequence. Its antigen is currently unknown. The sample is drawn from a study of CD8 T cells in ankylosing spondylitis. One entry per CDR3 protein results from TCRdb running MiXCR on the 5' RACE reads. The table has 200,000 to 250,000 distinct CDR3 sequences, 15% to 20% seen once. General study results and limits: A motif of seven or eight highly homologous TCR beta variants was seen as apparently characteristic of ankylosing spondylitis blood.

Germline V gene sequence: CDR1 MGHRA, CDR2 YSYEKL. The CDR3 is made up of 15 amino acids. V lost 0 bases to trimming and J lost 3 bases, with 9 bases between them. The chain combines TRBV4-1 with TRBJ2-1; perhaps TRBD2 as D (6 bases). Source material: blood, either unsorted or a sorted T cell fraction (not recorded which). The receptor was isolated from a male donor with ankylosing spondylitis. The CDR3 loop is CASSQDSGDYNEQFF. DNA for the CDR3: TGCGCCAGCAGCCAAGATAGCGGAGACTACAATGAGCAGTTCTTC.